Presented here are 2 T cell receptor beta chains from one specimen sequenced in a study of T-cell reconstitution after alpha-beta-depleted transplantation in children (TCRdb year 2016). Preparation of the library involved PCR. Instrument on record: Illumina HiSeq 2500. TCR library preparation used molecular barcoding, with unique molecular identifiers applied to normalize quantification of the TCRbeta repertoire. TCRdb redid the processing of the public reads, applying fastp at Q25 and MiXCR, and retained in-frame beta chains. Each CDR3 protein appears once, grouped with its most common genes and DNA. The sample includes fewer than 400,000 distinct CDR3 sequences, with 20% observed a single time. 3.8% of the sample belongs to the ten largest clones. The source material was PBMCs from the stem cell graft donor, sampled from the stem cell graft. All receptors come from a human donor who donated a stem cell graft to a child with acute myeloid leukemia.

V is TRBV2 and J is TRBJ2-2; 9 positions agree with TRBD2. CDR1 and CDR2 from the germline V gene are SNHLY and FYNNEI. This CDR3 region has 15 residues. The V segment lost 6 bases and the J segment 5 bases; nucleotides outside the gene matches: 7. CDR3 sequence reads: CASRELAGPTGELFF. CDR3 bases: TGTGCCAGCAGGGAACTAGCGGGCCCGACCGGGGAGCTGTTTTTT.

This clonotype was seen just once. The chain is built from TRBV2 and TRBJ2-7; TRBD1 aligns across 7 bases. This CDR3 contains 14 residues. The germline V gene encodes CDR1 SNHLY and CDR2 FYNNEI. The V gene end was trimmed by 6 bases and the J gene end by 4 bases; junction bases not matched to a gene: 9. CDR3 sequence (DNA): TGTGCCAGCAGGGCAGCCAAACAGGGGTACGAGCAGTACTTC. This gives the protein CASRAAKQGYEQYF.